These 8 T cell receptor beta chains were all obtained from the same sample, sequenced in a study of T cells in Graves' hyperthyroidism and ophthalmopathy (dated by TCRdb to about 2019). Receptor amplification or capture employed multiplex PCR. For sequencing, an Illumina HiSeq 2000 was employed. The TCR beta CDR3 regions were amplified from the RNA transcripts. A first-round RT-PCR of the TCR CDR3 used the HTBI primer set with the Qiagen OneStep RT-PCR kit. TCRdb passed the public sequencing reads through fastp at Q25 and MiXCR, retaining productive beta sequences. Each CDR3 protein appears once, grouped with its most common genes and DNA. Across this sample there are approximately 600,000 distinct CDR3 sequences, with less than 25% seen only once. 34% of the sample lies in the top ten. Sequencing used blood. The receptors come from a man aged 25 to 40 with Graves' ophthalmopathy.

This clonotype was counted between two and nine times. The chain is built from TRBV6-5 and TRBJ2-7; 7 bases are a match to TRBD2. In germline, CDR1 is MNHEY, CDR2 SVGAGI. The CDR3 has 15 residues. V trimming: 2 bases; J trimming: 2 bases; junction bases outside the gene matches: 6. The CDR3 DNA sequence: TGTGCCAGCAGTTACGGGGAGGGGTTTCCCTACGAGCAGTACTTC. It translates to CASSYGEGFPYEQYF.

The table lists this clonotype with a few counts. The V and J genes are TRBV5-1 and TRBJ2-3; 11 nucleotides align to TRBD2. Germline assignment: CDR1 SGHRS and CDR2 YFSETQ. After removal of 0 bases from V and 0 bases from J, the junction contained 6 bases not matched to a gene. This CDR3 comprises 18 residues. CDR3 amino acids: CASSLEARLAGSTDTQYF. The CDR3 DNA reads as TGCGCCAGCAGCTTGGAAGCAAGACTAGCGGGAAGCACAGATACGCAGTATTTT.

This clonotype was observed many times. The CDR3 sequence is CASSFFPLRTSGSYEQYF. CDR3 bases: TGTGCCAGCAGCTTTTTCCCCCTCAGAACAAGCGGGAGCTACGAGCAGTACTTC. The J gene is TRBJ2-7, the V gene TRBV11-2; 8 bases are a match to TRBD2. CDR3 length: 18 residues. V shed 3 bases and J 3 bases; nucleotides not matched to a gene: 16. CDR1 is SGHAT, CDR2 FQNNGV, per germline.

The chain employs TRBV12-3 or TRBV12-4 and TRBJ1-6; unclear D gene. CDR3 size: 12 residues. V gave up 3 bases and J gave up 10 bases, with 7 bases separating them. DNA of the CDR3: TGTGCCAGCAGTTTGTCACGCTCACCCCTCCACTTT. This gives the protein CASSLSRSPLHF.

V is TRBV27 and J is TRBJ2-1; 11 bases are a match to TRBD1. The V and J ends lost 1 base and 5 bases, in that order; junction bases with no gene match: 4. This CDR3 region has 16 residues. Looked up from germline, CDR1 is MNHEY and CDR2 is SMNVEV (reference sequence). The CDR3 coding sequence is TGTGCCAGCAGTTTATTAGGGACAGGGGGGGACAATGAGCAGTTCTTC. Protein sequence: CASSLLGTGGDNEQFF.

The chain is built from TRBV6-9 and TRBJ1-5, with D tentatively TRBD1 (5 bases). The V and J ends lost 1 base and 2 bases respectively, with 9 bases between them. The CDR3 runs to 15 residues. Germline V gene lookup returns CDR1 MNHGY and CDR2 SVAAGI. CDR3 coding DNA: TGTGCCAGCAGTTATTACTGGGGGGGCAATCAGCCCCAGCATTTT. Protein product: CASSYYWGGNQPQHF.

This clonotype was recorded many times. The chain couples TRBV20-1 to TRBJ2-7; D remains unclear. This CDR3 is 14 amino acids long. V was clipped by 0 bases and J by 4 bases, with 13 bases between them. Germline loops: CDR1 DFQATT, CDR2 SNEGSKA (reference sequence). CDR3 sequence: CSARDRSKPYEQYF. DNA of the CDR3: TGCAGTGCTAGAGATCGCTCTAAACCTTACGAGCAGTACTTC.

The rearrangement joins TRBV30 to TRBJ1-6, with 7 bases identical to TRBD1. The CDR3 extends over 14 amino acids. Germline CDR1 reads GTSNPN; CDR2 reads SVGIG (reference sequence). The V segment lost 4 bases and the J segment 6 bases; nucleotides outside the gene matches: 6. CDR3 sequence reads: CAWMLGTANSPLHF. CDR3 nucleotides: TGTGCCTGGATGCTTGGGACAGCTAATTCACCCCTCCACTTT.